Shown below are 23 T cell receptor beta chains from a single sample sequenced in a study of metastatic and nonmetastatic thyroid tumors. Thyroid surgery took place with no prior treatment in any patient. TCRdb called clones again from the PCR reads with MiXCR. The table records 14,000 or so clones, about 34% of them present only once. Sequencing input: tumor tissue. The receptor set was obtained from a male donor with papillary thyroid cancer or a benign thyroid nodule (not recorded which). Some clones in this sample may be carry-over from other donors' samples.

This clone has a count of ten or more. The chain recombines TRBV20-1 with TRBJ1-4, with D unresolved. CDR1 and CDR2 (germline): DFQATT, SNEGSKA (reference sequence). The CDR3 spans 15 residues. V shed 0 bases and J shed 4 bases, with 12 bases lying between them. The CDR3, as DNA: TGCAGTGCTAGAGATTCGGAACAGATTAATGAAAAACTGTTTTTT. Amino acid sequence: CSARDSEQINEKLFF.

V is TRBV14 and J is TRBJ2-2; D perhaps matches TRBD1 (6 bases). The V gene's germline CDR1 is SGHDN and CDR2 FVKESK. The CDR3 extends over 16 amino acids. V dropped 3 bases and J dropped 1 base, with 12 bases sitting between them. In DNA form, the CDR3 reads TGTGCCAGCAGCCAGGGACACGGCCTGAACACCGGGGAGCTGTTTTTT. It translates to CASSQGHGLNTGELFF.

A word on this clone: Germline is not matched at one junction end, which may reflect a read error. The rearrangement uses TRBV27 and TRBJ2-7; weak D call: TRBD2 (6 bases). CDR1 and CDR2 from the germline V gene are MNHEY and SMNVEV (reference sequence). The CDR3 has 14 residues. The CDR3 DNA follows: TGTGCCAGAAGTTTATTAAGGGGAGGATACGAGCAGTACTTC. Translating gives CARSLLRGGYEQYF.

The CDR3 sequence is CASGTGQETQFF. The CDR3 DNA follows: TGCGCCAGCGGGACTGGCCAAGAGACTCAGTTCTTC. This chain joins TRBV5-1 and TRBJ2-1; perhaps TRBD2 as D (6 bases). This CDR3 region has 12 residues. Germline V CDR1 and CDR2: SGHRS, YFSETQ. V was shortened by 7 bases and J by 13 bases, with 18 bases between the two germline ends.

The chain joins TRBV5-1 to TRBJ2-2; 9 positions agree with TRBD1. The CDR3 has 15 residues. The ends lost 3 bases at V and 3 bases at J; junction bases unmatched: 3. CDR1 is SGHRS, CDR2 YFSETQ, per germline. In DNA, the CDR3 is TGCGCCAGCAGCTGGGGACAGGGAGACACCGGGGAGCTGTTTTTT. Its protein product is CASSWGQGDTGELFF.

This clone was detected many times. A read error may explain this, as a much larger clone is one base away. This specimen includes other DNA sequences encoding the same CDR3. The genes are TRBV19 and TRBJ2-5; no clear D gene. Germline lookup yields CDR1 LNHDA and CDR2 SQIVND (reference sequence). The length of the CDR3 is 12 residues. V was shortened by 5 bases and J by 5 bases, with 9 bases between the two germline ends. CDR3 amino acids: CASSGPRETQYF. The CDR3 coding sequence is TGTGCCAGTAGTGGGCCGCGGGAGACCCAGTACTTC.

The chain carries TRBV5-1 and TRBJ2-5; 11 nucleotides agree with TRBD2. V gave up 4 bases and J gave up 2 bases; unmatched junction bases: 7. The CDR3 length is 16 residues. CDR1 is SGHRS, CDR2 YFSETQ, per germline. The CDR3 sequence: CASSVTSGGPQETQYF. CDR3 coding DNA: TGCGCCAGCAGCGTAACTAGCGGGGGACCTCAAGAGACCCAGTACTTC. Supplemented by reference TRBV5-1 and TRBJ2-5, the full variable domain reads KAGVTQTPRYLIKTRGQQVTLSCSPISGHRSVSWYQQTPGQGLQFLFEYFSETQRNKGNFPGRFSGRQFSNSRSEMNVSTLELGDSALYLCASSVTSGGPQETQYFGPGTRLLVL.

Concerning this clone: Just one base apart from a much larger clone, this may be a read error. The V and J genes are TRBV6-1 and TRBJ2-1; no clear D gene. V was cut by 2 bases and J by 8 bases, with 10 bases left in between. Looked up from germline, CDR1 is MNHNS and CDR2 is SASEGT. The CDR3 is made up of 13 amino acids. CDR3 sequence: CASSEPHAYEQFF. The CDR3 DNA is TGTGCCAGCAGTGAACCCCATGCGTATGAGCAGTTCTTC.

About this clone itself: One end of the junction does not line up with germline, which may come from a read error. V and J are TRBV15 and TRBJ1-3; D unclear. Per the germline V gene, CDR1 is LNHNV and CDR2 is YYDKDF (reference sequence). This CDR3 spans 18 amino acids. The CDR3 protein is CATSRALPGIASGNTIYF. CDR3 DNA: TGTGCCACCAGCAGAGCTTTGCCTGGAATCGCCTCTGGAAACACCATATATTTC.

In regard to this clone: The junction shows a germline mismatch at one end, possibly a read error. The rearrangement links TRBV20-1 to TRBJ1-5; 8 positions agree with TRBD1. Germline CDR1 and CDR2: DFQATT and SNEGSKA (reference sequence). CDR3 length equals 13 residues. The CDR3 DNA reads TGCAGTGCTAGAGGACAGGGGAATCAGCCCCAGGATTTT. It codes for CSARGQGNQPQDF.

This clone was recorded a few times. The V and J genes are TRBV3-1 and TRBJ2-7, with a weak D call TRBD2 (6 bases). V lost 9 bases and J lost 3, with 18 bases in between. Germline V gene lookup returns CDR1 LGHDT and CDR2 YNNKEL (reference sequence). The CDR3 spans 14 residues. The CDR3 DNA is TGTGCCAGTAGCTCCCTATCGGGAGACTACGAGCAGTACTTC. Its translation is CASSSLSGDYEQYF.

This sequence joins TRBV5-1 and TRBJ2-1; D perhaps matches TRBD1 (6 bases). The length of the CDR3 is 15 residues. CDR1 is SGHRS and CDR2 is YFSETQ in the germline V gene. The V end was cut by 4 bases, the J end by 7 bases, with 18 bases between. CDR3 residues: CASSGVQGSINEQFF. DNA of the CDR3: TGCGCCAGCAGCGGCGTACAGGGTTCGATAAATGAGCAGTTCTTC.

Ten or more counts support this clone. The CDR3 region is CASSLAGQGVMDTQYF. CDR3 DNA: TGCGCCAGCAGCTTGGCAGGACAGGGGGTTATGGATACGCAGTATTTT. The chain combines TRBV5-1 with TRBJ2-3; 10 bases are a match to TRBD1. V trimming: 0 bases; J trimming: 6 bases; junction bases outside the gene matches: 7. Germline CDR1 reads SGHRS; CDR2 reads YFSETQ. This CDR3 spans 16 amino acids.

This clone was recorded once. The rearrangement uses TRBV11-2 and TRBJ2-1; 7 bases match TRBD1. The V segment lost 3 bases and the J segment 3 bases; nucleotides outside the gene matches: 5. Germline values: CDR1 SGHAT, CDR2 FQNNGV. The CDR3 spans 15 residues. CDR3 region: CASSFGRQGYNEQFF. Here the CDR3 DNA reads TGTGCCAGCAGCTTCGGTCGACAGGGCTACAATGAGCAGTTCTTC.

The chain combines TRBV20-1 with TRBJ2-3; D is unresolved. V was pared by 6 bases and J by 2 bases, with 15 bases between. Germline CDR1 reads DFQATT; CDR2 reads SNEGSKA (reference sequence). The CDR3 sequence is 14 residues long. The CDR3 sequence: CSAPLGWNTDTQYF. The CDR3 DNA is TGCAGTGCCCCCTTGGGGTGGAACACAGATACGCAGTATTTT.

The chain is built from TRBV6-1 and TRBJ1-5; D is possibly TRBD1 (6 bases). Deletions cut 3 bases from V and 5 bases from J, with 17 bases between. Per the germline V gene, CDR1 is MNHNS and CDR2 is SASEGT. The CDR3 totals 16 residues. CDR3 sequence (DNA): TGTGCCAGCAGTGATGTAGCGGGACGGGGGCATCAGCCCCAGCATTTT. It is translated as CASSDVAGRGHQPQHF.

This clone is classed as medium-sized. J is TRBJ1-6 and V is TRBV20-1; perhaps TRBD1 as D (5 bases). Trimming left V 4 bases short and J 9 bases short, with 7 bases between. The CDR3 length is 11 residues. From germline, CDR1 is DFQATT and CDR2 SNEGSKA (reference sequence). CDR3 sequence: CSATGGSPLHF. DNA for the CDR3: TGCAGTGCTACCGGGGGTTCACCCCTCCACTTT.

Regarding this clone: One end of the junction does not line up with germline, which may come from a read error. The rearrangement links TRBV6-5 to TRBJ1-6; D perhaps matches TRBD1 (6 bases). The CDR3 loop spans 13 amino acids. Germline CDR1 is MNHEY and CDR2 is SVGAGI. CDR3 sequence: CPSSWTVHSPLHF. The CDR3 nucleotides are TGTCCCAGCAGTTGGACAGTCCATTCACCCCTCCACTTT.

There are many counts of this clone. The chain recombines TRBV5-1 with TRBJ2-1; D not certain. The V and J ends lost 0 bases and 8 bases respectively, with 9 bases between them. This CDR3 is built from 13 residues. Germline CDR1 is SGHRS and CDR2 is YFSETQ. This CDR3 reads CASSLGQFDEQFF. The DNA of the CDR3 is TGCGCCAGCAGCTTGGGCCAGTTCGATGAGCAGTTCTTC.

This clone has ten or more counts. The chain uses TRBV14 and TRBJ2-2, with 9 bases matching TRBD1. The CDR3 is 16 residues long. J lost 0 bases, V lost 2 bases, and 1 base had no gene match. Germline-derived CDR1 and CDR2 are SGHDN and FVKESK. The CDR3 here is CASSQRTGANTGELFF. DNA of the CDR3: TGTGCCAGCAGCCAAAGGACAGGGGCGAACACCGGGGAGCTGTTTTTT.

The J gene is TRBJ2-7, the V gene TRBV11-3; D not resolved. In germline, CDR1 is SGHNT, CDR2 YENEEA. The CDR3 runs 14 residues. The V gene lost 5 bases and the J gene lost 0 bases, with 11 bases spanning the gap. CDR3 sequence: CASSLPRHSYEQYF. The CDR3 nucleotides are TGTGCCAGCAGCCTTCCGCGACACTCCTACGAGCAGTACTTC.

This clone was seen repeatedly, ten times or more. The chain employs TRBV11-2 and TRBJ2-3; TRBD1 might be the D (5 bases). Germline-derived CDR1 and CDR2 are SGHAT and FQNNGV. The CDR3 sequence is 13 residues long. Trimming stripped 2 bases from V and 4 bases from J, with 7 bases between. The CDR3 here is CASSLIRADTQYF. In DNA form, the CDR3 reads TGTGCCAGCAGCTTAATCAGGGCAGATACGCAGTATTTT.

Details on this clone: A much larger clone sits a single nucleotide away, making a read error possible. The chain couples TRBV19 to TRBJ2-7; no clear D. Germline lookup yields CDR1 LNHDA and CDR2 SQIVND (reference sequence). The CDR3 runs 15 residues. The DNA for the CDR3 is TGTGCCATTAGTCCCCGGTTGGAATGGGCCTACGAGCAGCACTTC. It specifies CAISPRLEWAYEQHF.